This paragraph reports one T cell receptor (beta chain). Its antigen is undetermined. Regions amplified from RNA transcripts were the TCR beta CDR3 regions. A set of HTBI primers served as the primers for a first-round RT-PCR of the TCR CDR3. TCRdb fed the multiplex PCR reads into MiXCR, producing one record per CDR3 protein. The sample contains about 270,000 distinct CDR3 sequences, around 20% of which appear only once. Any patient presenting with uncontrolled infection, other autoimmune disease, pregnancy or lactation was left out. These data originate in a study of T cells in Graves' hyperthyroidism and ophthalmopathy. General study points: Stable hyperthyroidism and ophthalmopathy were separated using 13 V-J signatures. Blood also contained most expanded thyroid clonotypes above 0.001.

Germline lookup yields CDR1 SGHNT and CDR2 YENEEA. There are 15 residues in the CDR3. V lost 5 bases, J lost 7 bases, and 9 bases stayed unmatched. The chain couples TRBV11-3 to TRBJ2-3, with 10 bases that match TRBD1. The clonotype originates from a man aged 25-40 years with Graves' ophthalmopathy. The sample comprised blood. The CDR3 DNA reads as TGTGCCAGCAGCCCCGGGACAGGGGCCTCGAATACGCAGTATTTT. Translation: CASSPGTGASNTQYF.